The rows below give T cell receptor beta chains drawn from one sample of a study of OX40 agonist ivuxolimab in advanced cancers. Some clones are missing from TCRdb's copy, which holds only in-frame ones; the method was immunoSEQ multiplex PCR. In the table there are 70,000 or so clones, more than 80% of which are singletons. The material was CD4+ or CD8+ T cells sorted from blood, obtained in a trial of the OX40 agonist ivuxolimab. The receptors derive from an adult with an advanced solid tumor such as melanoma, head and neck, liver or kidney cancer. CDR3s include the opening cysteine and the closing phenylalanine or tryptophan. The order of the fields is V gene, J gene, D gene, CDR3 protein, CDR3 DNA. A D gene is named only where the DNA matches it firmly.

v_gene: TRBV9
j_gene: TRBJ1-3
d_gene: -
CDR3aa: CASSATGALSSGNTIYF
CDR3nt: TGTGCCAGCAGCGCCACGGGTGCCCTGAGCTCTGGAAACACCATATATTTT

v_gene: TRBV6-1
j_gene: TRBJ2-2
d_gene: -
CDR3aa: CASTRVSGELFF
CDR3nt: TGTGCCAGCACCAGGGTTTCCGGGGAGCTGTTTTTT

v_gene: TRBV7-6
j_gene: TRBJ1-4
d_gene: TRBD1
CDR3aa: CASSLDRGTNEKLFF
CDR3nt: TGTGCCAGCAGCCTAGACAGGGGAACTAATGAAAAACTGTTTTTT

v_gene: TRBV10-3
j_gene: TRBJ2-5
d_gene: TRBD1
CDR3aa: CAIALKQGANTLETQYF
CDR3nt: TGTGCCATCGCCCTCAAACAGGGGGCTAATACCTTGGAGACCCAGTACTTC

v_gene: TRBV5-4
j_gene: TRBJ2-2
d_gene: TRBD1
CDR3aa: CASSLILNRGTTGELFF
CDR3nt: TGTGCCAGCAGCTTGATTCTTAACAGGGGCACCACCGGGGAGCTGTTTTTT

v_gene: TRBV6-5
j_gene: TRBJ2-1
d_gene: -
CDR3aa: CASSSREGQEQFF
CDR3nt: TGTGCCAGCAGCTCCAGGGAAGGGCAGGAGCAGTTCTTC

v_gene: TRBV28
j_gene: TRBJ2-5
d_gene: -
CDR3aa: CASSAPLGEETQYF
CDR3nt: TGTGCCAGCAGTGCCCCTTTAGGGGAAGAGACCCAGTACTTC

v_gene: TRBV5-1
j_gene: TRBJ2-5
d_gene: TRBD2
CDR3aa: CASSASGGETQYF
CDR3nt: TGCGCCAGCAGCGCCAGCGGGGGGGAGACCCAGTACTTC

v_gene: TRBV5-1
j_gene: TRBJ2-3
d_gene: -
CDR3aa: CASSPRDEDTQYF
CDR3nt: TGCGCCAGCAGCCCCCGGGACGAAGATACGCAGTATTTT

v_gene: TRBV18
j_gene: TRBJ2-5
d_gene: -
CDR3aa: CASSPGRGLEETQYF
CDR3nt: TGTGCCAGCTCACCTGGCCGGGGGCTAGAAGAGACCCAGTACTTC